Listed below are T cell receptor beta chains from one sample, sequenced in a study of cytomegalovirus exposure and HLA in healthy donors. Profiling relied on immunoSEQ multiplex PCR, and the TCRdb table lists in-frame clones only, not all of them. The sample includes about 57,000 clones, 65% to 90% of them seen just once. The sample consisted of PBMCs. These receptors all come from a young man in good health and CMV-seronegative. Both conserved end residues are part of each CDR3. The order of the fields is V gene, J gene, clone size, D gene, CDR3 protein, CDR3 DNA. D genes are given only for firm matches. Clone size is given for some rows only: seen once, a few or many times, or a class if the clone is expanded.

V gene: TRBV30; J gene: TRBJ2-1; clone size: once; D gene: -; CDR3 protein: CASRDSSYNEQFF; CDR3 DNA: TGTGCCAGCCGGGACTCCAGTTACAATGAGCAGTTCTTC
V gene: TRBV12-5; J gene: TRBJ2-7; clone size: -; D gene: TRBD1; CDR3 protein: CASGLAVRWAGQGSYEQYF; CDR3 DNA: TGTGCTAGTGGTTTGGCGGTACGATGGGCGGGACAGGGGTCCTACGAGCAGTACTTC
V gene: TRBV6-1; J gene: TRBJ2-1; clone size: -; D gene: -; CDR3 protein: CASSEGEAWYNEQFF; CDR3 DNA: TGTGCCAGCAGTGAAGGGGAGGCCTGGTACAATGAGCAGTTCTTC
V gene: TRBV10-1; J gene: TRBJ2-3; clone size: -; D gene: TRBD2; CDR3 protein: CASSESASGAGGSSTDTQYF; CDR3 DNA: TGCGCCAGCAGTGAGAGTGCGTCGGGAGCGGGAGGCTCTAGCACAGATACGCAGTATTTT
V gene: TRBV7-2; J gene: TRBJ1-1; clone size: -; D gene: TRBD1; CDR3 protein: CASSQGQGAMEAFF; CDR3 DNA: TGTGCCAGCAGCCAGGGACAGGGGGCAATGGAGGCTTTCTTT
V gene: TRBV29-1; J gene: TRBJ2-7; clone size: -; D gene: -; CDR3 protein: CSASQGGVYEQYF; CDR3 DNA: TGCAGCGCTTCCCAGGGGGGCGTTTACGAGCAGTACTTC
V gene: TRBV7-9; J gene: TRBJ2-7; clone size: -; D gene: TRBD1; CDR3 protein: CASSSLTGFSYEQYF; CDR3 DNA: TGTGCCAGCAGCTCTTTGACAGGGTTCTCCTACGAGCAGTACTTC
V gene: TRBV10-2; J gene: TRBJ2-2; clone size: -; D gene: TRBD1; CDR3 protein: CATEVGQAESGELFF; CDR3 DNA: TGCGCCACCGAGGTTGGACAGGCGGAGAGCGGGGAGCTGTTTTTT
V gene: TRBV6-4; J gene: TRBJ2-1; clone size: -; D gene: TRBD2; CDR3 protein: CASSDSELAGVDEQFF; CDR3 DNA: TGTGCCAGCAGTGACTCTGAACTAGCGGGAGTAGATGAGCAGTTCTTC
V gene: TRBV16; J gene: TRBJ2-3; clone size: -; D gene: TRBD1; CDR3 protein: CASSQSATGGAEDTQYF; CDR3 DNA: TGTGCCAGCAGCCAATCGGCGACAGGGGGCGCGGAAGATACGCAGTATTTT
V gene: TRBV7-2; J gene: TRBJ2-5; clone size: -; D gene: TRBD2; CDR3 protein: CASSLVVTSGSSQYF; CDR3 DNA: TGTGCCAGCAGTCTAGTGGTAACTAGCGGGAGTTCCCAGTACTTC
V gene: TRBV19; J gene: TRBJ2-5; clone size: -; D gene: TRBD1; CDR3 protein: CASRETGGGWAKTQYF; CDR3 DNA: TGTGCCAGTAGAGAAACAGGGGGCGGATGGGCAAAGACCCAGTACTTC
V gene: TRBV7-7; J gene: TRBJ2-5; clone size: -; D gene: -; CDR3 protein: CASSFRPERQETQYF; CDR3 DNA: TGTGCTAGCAGCTTCCGGCCTGAGAGGCAAGAGACCCAGTACTTC
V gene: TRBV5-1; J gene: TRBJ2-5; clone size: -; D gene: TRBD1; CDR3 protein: CASSLEGAQTQYF; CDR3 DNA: TGCGCCAGCAGCTTGGAGGGGGCTCAGACCCAGTACTTC
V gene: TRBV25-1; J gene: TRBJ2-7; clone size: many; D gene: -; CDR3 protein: CAPGHPLASRYEQYF; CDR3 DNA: TGTGCCCCCGGCCATCCCCTAGCGAGCCGTTACGAGCAGTACTTC
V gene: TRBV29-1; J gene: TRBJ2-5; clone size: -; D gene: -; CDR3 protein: CSASRGFPPSQETQYF; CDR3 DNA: TGCAGCGCCTCACGAGGCTTTCCCCCTTCTCAAGAGACCCAGTACTTC
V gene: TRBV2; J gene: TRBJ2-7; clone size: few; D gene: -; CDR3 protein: CASSGRVEQYF; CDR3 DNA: TGTGCCAGCAGTGGGCGGGTGGAGCAGTACTTC
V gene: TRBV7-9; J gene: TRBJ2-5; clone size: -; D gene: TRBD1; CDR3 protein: CASSPWTGGRETQYF; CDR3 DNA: TGTGCCAGCAGCCCCTGGACAGGGGGCAGGGAGACCCAGTACTTC
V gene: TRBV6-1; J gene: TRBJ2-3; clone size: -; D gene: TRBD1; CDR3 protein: CASKTGDTDTQYF; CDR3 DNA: TGTGCCAGCAAGACAGGGGACACAGATACGCAGTATTTT
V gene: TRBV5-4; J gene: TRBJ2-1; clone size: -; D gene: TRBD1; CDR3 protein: CATSDRTRYNEQFF; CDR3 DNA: TGTGCCACTTCGGACAGGACAAGATACAATGAGCAGTTCTTC
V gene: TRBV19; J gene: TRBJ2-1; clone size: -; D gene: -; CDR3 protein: CASSIEAVHNEQFF; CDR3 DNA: TGTGCCAGTAGTATAGAAGCGGTCCACAATGAGCAGTTCTTC
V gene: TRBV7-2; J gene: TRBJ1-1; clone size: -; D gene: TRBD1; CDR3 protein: CASSLQGGNTEAFF; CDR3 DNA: TGTGCCAGCAGCTTACAGGGGGGGAACACTGAAGCTTTCTTT
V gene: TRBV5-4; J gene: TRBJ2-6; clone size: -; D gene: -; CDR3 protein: CASSPQGKSSGANVLTF; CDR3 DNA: TGTGCCAGCAGCCCACAGGGTAAATCCTCTGGGGCCAACGTCCTGACTTTC
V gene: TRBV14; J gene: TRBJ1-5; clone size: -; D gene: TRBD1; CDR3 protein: CASSQETGEGNQPQHF; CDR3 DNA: TGTGCCAGCAGCCAGGAGACAGGGGAAGGCAATCAGCCCCAGCATTTT
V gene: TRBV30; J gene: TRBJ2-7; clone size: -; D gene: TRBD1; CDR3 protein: CAWSRDSGQYF; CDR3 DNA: TGTGCCTGGAGTCGGGACAGCGGGCAGTACTTC
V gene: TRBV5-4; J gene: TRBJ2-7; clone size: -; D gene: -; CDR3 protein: CASSFYSSYEQYF; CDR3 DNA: TGTGCCAGCAGCTTCTACTCCTCCTACGAGCAGTACTTC
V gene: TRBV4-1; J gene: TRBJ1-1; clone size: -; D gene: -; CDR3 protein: CASSQAPGGRPEAFF; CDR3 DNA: TGCGCCAGCAGCCAAGCCCCGGGGGGGAGGCCTGAAGCTTTCTTT
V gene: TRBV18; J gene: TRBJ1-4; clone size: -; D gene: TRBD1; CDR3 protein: CASTPDRVGEKLFF; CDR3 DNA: TGTGCCAGCACTCCTGACAGGGTGGGTGAAAAACTGTTTTTT
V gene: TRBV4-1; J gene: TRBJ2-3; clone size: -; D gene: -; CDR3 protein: CASSQELADTQYF; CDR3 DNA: TGCGCCAGCAGCCAAGAGTTAGCAGATACGCAGTATTTT
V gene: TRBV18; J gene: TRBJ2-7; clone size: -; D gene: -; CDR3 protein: CASSPNFYEQYF; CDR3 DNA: TGTGCCAGCTCACCGAACTTCTACGAGCAGTACTTC
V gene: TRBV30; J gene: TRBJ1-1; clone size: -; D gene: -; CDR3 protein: CAWEGGTEAFF; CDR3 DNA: TGTGCCTGGGAGGGTGGCACTGAAGCTTTCTTT
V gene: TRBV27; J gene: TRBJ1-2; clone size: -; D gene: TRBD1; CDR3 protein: CASSSRQGYTQNYGYTF; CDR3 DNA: TGTGCCAGCAGTTCCAGACAGGGATATACACAAAACTATGGCTACACCTTC
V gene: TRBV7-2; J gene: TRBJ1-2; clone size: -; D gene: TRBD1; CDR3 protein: CASSLDRTGAFGYTF; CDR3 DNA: TGTGCCAGCAGCCTTGATCGGACAGGGGCATTTGGCTACACCTTC
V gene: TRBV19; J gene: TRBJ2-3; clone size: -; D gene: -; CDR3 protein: CASNAGALGDTQYF; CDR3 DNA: TGTGCCAGTAACGCAGGGGCCCTCGGGGATACGCAGTATTTT
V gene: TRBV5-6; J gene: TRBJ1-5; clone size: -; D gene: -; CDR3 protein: CASSRGSWGWSNQPQHF; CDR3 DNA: TGTGCCAGCAGTAGGGGCTCGTGGGGTTGGAGCAATCAGCCCCAGCATTTT
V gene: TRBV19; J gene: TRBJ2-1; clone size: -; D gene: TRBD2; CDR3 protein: CASSMGVRTSGTYNEQFF; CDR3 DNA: TGTGCCAGTAGTATGGGGGTAAGGACTAGCGGGACCTACAATGAGCAGTTCTTC
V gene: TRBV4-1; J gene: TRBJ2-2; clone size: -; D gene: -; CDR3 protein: CASSQGYRATGELFF; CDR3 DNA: TGCGCCAGCAGCCAAGGGTACAGGGCCACCGGGGAGCTGTTTTTT
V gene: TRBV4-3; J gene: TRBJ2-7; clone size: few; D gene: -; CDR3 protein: CASSQALGGEGQYF; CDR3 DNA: TGCGCCAGCAGCCAAGCATTGGGGGGAGAAGGGCAGTACTTC
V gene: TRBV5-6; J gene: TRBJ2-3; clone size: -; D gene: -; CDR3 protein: CASSLGAGRGTDTQYF; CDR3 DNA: TGTGCCAGCAGCTTGGGAGCCGGGCGGGGCACAGATACGCAGTATTTT
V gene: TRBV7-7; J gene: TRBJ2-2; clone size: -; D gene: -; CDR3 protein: CASSLIAGNTGELFF; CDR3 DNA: TGTGCCAGCAGCTTAATAGCTGGGAACACCGGGGAGCTGTTTTTT
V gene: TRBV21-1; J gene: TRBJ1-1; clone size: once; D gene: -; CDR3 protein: CASSNPSETPGRGTEAFF; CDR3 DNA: TGTGCCAGCAGCAATCCCTCTGAGACTCCCGGCAGGGGCACTGAAGCTTTCTTT